This T cell receptor beta chain was captured in a study of identical twins. Points from the study as a whole: The study based its conclusions on cross-sectional statistical analysis and did not follow the same donors.

Template switching added a universal primer binding site, and final cDNA carried unique molecular identifiers. TCRdb re-analysed the 5' RACE reads in MiXCR, keeping a single row per CDR3 protein. The sample shows a few hundred thousand distinct CDR3 sequences, about 11% of them seen only once. This clonotype was recorded only once. Its antigen is not identified. CDR1 is SGHVS and CDR2 is FQNEAQ in the germline V gene. V lost 2 bases, J lost 6 bases, and 14 bases lay in between. This CDR3 is 14 amino acids long. Sequencing input: memory T cells sorted from blood. This sequence joins TRBV7-8 and TRBJ2-7; perhaps TRBD2 as D (5 bases). This receptor was obtained from a man in his fifties or sixties in good health. The DNA of the CDR3 is TGTGCCAGCAGCTTAAGGAGTGCGGGTCGCGAGCAGTACTTC. It yields the protein CASSLRSAGREQYF. Full variable domain (rest looked up from reference TRBV7-8 and TRBJ2-7): GAGVSQSPRYKVAKRGQDVALRCDPISGHVSLFWYQQALGQGPEFLTYFQNEAQLDKSGLPSDRFFAERPEGSVSTLKIQRTQQEDSAVYLCASSLRSAGREQYFGPGTRLTVT.